This T cell receptor (beta chain) was identified in a study of blood T cells in healthy people across ages. For this clonotype: Antigen: not known.

Whole-study findings and limits: A greater number of naive CD4+ cells and higher diversity distinguished long-lived donors from aged donors. Shifts in expanded clonotypes may have been confounded by donor CMV status, which was unknown.

Each sample used at least 6 million PBMCs. The V and J ends lost 6 bases and 10 bases, in that order; junction bases with no gene match: 9. The CDR3 contains 13 residues. For the second PCR, which ran for about 7 to 11 cycles, a sample-barcoded 5' primer and a J-beta primer mix were used. Tags on each cDNA molecule came from a template-switch adaptor with 12 random nucleotides. Via MiXCR, TCRdb re-called the 5' RACE reads, giving one row per CDR3 protein. The repertoire holds about 1.4 million distinct CDR3 sequences, with approximately 59% as singletons. The sequence was collected from a man younger than 30 in good health. The rearrangement joins TRBV12-3 or TRBV12-4 to TRBJ2-1, with TRBD1 matching over 7 bases. The sample was blood. Here the CDR3 DNA reads TGTGCCAGCAGCACCGGGACAGACTACGAGCAGTTCTTC. It is translated as CASSTGTDYEQFF.